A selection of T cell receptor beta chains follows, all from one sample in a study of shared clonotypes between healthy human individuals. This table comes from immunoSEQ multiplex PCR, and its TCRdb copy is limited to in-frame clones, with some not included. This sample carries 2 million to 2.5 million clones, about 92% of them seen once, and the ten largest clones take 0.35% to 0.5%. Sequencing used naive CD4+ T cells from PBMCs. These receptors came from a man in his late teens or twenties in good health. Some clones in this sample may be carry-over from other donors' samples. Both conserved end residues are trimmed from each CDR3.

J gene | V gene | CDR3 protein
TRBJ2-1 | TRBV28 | ASSFLWGGRGSYNEQF
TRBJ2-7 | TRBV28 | ASSSWRGGTSGTYEQY
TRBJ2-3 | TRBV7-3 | ASSPRPGLGSTDTQY
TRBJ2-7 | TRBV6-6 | ASSSPGGGRLAEQY
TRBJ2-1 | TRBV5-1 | ASSLSGTTNNEQF
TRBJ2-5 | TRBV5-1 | ASSPTGGETQY
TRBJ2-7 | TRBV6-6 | ASSYAKPSGSGEQY
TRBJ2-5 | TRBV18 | ASSPGTSGARETQY
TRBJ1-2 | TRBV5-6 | ASSFGSGQYGYT
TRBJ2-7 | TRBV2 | ASRWLGIGREQY
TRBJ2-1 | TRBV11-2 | ASRQYNEQF
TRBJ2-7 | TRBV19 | ASSSPPGTSAIYEQY
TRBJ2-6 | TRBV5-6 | ASSPWDRVPGANVLT